The clone carrying this T cell receptor beta chain is medium-sized by share. Its antigen remains unidentified. Sequencing of cultured CD4+ T cell DNA used the Oncomine TCR Beta short-read assay. TCRdb fed the PCR reads into MiXCR, producing one record per CDR3 protein. The sample shows 5,000 or so distinct CDR3 sequences, around 40% of them seen only once. This entry belongs to a study of vaccination and CD4 T cells after COVID-19. Study-wide results and caveats: Spike mono-reactivity was found in 304 of the 307 vaccine-specific clones identified in convalescent patients. Convalescent patients studied were relatively few, and early post-infection timepoints were absent.

Stated treatment: approximately 11-day PBMC culture with coronavirus spike peptide pools or control peptides (ViraFEST assay). These CD4+ T cells came from an unexposed donor, sampled before the COVID-19 pandemic (2011-2018). Under the ViraFEST approach, antigen-specific T cells were expanded with peptide pools and TCRs subsequently sequenced. The TCR originated in a human donor in good health. Sequencing used CD4+ T cells from blood, cultured in vitro.

CDR3 region: CASSSKLIGAEAFF. CDR3 nucleotides: TGTGCCAGCAGTTCGAAGTTAATCGGGGCTGAAGCTTTCTTT. The chain carries TRBV12-3 or TRBV12-4 and TRBJ1-1; D remains unclear. The length of the CDR3 is 14 residues. The ends were cut back, 4 bases at V and 6 bases at J, with 15 bases in the middle.